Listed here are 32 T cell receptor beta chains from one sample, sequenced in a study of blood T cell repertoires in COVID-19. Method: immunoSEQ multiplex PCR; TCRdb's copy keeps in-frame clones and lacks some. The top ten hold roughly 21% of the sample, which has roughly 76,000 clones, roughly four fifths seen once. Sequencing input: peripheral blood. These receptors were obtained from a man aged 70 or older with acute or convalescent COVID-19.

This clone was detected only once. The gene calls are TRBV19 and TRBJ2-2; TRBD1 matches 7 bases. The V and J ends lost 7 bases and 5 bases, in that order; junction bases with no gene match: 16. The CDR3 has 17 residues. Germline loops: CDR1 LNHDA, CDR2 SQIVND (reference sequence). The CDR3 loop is CASTPPHGQGETGELFF. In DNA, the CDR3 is TGTGCCAGTACACCCCCCCACGGCCAGGGGGAAACCGGGGAGCTGTTTTTT.

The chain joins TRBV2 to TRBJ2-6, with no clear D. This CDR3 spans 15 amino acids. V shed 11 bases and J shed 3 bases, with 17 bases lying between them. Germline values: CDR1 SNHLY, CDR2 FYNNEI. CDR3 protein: CASKVGRSGANVLTF. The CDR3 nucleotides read TGTGCCTCGAAGGTAGGCCGGAGTGGGGCCAACGTCCTGACTTTC.

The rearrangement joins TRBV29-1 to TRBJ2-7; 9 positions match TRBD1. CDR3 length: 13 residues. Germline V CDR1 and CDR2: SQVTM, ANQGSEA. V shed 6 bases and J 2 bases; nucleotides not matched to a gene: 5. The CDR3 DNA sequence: TGCAGCGTGGGACAGGGTAATGCCTACGAGCAGTACTTC. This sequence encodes CSVGQGNAYEQYF.

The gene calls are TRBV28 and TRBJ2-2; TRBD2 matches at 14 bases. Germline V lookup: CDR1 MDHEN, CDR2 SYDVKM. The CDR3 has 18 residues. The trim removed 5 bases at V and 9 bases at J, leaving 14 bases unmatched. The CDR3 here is CASSLGLAGGPLSRELFF. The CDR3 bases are TGTGCCAGCAGTCTTGGACTAGCGGGAGGCCCCCTCTCCCGGGAGCTGTTTTTT.

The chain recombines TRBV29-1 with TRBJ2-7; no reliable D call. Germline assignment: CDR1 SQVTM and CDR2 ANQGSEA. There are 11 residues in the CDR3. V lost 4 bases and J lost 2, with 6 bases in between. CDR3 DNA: TGCAGCGTTGGTTCTACCTACGAGCAGTACTTC. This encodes CSVGSTYEQYF.

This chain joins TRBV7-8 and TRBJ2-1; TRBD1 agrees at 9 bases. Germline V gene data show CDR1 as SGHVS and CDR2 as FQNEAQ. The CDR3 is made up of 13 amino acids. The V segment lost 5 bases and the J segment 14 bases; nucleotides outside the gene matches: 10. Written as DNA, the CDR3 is TGTGCCAGCAGCCTAAGGGACAGGGCCGCGGAGTTCTTC. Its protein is CASSLRDRAAEFF.

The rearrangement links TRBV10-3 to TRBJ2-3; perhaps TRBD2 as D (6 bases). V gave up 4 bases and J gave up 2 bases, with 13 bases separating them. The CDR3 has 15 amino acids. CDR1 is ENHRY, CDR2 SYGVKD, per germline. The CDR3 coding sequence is TGTGCCATCAGTGCGGCGGGACTCGTCACAGATACGCAGTATTTT. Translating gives CAISAAGLVTDTQYF.

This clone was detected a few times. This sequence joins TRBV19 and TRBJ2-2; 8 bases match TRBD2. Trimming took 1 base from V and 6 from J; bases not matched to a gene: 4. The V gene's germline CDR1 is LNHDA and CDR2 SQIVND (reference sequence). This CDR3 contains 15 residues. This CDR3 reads CASSIGTGRAGELFF. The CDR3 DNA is TGTGCCAGTAGTATAGGGACCGGGAGGGCCGGGGAGCTGTTTTTT.

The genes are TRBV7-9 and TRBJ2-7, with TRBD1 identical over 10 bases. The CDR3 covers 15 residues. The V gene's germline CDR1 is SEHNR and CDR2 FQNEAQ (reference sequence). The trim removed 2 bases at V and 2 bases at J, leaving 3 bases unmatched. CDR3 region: CASSLWDRGAYEQYF. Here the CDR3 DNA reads TGTGCCAGCAGCTTATGGGACAGGGGAGCCTACGAGCAGTACTTC. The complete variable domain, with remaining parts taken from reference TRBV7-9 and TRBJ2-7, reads DTGVSQNPRHKITKRGQNVTFRCDPISEHNRLYWYRQTLGQGPEFLTYFQNEAQLEKSRLLSDRFSAERPKGSFSTLEIQRTEQGDSAMYLCASSLWDRGAYEQYFGPGTRLTVT.

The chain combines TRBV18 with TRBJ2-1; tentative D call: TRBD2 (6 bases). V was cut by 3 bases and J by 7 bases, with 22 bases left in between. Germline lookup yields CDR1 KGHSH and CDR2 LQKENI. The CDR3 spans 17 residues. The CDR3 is CASSPPGGGPMGNEQFF. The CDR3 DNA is TGTGCCAGCTCACCCCCCGGGGGAGGTCCAATGGGGAATGAGCAGTTCTTC.

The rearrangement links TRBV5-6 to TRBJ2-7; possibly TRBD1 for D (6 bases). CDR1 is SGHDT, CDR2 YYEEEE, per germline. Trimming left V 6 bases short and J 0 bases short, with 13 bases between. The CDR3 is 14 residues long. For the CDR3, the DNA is TGTGCCAGCACCGACAGGTCGAGCTCCTACGAGCAGTACTTC. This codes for CASTDRSSSYEQYF.

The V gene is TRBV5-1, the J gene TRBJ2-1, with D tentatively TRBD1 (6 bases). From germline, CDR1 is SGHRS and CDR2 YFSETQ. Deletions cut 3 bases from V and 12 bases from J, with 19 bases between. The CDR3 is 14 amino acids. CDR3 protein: CASSSHPQGRGQFF. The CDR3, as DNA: TGCGCCAGCAGCTCGCACCCACAGGGAAGAGGGCAGTTCTTC. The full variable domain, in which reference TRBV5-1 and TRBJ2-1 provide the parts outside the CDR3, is KAGVTQTPRYLIKTRGQQVTLSCSPISGHRSVSWYQQTPGQGLQFLFEYFSETQRNKGNFPGRFSGRQFSNSRSEMNVSTLELGDSALYLCASSSHPQGRGQFFGPGTRLTVL.

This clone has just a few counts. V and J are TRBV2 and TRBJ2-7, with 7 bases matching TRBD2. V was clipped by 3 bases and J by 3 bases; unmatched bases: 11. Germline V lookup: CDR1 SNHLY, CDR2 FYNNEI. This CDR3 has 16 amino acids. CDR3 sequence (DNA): TGTGCCAGCAGTGAGGATAGGGCGGGAGCCGTCTACGAGCAGTACTTC. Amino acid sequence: CASSEDRAGAVYEQYF.

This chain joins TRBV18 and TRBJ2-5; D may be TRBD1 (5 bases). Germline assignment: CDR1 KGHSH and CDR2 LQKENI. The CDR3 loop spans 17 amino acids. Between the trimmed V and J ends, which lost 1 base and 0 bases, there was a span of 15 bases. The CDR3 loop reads CASSPRRQPGYQETQYF. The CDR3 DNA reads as TGTGCCAGCTCACCACGGCGACAGCCTGGGTACCAAGAGACCCAGTACTTC.

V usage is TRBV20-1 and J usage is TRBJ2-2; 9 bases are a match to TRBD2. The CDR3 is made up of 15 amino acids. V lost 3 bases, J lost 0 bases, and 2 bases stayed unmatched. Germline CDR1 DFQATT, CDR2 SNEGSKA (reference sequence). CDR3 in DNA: TGCAGTGCTAGTTTAGCGGGAGCGAACACCGGGGAGCTGTTTTTT. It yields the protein CSASLAGANTGELFF.

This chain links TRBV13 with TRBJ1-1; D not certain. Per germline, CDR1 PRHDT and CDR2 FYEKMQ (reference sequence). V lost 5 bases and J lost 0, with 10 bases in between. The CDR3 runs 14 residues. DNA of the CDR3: TGTGCCAGCAGCCTACCCCCCGTGAACACTGAAGCTTTCTTT. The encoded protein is CASSLPPVNTEAFF.

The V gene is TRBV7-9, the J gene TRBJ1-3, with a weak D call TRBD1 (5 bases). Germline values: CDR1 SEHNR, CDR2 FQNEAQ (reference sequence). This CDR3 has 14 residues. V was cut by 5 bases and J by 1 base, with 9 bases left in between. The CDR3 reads CASSPRESGNTIYF. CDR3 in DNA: TGTGCCAGCAGCCCCAGGGAATCTGGAAACACCATATATTTT.

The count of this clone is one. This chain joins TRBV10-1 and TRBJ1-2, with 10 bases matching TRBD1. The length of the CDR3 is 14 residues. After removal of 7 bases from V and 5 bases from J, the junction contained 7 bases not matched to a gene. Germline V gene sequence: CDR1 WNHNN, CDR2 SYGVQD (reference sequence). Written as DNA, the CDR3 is TGCGCCAGCACAAACGGACAGGGGGTTTATGGCTACACCTTC. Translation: CASTNGQGVYGYTF.

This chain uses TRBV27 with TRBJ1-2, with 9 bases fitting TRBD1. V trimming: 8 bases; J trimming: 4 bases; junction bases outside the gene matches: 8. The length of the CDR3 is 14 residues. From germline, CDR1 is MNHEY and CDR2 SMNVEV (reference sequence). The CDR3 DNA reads TGTGCCAGCCATGATCCGGGACAGGGCTATGGCTACACCTTC. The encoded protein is CASHDPGQGYGYTF.

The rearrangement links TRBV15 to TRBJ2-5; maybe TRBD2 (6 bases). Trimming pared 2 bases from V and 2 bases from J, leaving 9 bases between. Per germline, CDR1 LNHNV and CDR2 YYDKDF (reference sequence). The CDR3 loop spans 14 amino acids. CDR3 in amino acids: CATSRTGLQETQYF. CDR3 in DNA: TGTGCCACCAGCAGAACGGGACTTCAAGAGACCCAGTACTTC.

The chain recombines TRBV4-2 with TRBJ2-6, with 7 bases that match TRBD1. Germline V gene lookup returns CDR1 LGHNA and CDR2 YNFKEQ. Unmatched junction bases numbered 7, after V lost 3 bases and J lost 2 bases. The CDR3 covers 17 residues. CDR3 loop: CASSHRQGDPGANVLTF. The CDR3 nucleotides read TGTGCCAGCAGCCATCGCCAGGGGGACCCTGGGGCCAACGTCCTGACTTTC.

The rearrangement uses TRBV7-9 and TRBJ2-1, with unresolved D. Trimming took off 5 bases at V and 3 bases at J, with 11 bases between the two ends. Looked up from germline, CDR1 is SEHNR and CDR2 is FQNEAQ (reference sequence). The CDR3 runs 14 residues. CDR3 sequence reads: CASSPQEVYNEQFF. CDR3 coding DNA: TGTGCCAGCAGCCCCCAGGAAGTCTACAATGAGCAGTTCTTC.

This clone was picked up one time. Here the CDR3 reads CATSDPTGVDEKLFF. The CDR3 DNA follows: TGTGCCACCAGTGACCCCACAGGGGTGGATGAAAAACTGTTTTTT. The chain combines TRBV24-1 with TRBJ1-4; the match to TRBD1 covers 7 bases. Germline CDR1 KGHDR, CDR2 SFDVKD. The CDR3 loop spans 15 amino acids. V gave up 4 bases and J gave up 6 bases; unmatched junction bases: 7.

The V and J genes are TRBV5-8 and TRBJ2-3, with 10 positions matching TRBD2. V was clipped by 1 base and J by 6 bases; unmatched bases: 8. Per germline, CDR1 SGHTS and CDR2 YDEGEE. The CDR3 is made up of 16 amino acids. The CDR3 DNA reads TGTGCCAGCAGCTTGTCCCTAGCGGGAGTAGTTGATACGCAGTATTTT. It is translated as CASSLSLAGVVDTQYF.

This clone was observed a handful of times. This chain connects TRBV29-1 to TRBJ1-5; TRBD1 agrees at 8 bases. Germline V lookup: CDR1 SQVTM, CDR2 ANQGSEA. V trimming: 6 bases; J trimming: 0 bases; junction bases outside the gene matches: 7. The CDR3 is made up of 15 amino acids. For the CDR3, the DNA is TGCAGCGTCCAGACAGGGGCATCTAGCAATCAGCCCCAGCATTTT. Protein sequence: CSVQTGASSNQPQHF.

The chain's CDR3 is CASTRDRGQPQHF. The DNA of the CDR3 is TGTGCCAGCACCCGGGACAGGGGTCAGCCCCAGCATTTT. The rearrangement uses TRBV28 and TRBJ1-5; TRBD1 matches at 10 bases. V was pared by 7 bases and J by 6 bases, with 3 bases of the junction left unmatched. The CDR3 consists of 13 residues. CDR1 and CDR2 from the germline V gene are MDHEN and SYDVKM.

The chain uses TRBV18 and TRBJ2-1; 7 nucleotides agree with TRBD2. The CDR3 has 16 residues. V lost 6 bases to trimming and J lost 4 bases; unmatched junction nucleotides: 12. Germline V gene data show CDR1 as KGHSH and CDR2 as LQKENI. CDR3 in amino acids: CASSAASGGTYNEQFF. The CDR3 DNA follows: TGTGCCAGCTCCGCGGCTAGCGGAGGCACATACAATGAGCAGTTCTTC.

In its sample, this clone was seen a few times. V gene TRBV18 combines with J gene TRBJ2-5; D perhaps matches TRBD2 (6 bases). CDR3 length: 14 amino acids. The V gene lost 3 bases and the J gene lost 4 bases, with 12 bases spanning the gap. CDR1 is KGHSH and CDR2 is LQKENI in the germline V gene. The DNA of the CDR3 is TGTGCCAGCTCACCTGGACCCGGGAGAGAGACCCAGTACTTC. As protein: CASSPGPGRETQYF. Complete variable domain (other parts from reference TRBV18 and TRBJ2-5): NAGVMQNPRHLVRRRGQEARLRCSPMKGHSHVYWYRQLPEEGLKFMVYLQKENIIDESGMPKERFSAEFPKEGPSILRIQQVVRGDSAAYFCASSPGPGRETQYFGPGTRLLVL.

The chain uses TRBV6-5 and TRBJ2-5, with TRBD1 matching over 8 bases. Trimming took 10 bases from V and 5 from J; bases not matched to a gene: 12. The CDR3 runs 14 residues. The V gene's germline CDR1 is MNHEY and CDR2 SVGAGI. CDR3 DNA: TGTGCCACCGCCATGGGACAGGACGGGGAGACCCAGTACTTC. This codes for CATAMGQDGETQYF.

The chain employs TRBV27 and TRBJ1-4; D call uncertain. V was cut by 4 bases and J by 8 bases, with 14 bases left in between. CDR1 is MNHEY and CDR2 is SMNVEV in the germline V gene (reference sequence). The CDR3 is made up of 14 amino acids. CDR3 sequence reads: CASSSTPLREKLFF. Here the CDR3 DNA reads TGTGCCAGCAGTTCGACTCCCCTGAGGGAAAAACTGTTTTTT.

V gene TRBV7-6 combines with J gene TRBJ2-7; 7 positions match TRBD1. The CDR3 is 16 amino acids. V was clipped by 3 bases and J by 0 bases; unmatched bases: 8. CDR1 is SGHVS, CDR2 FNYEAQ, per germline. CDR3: CASSLDRPPTSYEQYF. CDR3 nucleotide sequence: TGTGCCAGCAGCTTGGACAGGCCCCCGACCTCCTACGAGCAGTACTTC.

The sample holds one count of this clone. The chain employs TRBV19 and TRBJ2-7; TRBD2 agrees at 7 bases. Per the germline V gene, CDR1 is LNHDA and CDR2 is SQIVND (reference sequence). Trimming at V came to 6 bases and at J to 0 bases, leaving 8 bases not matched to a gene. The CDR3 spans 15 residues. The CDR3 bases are TGTGCCAGTAGCCTGGGGGGGTATAGCTCCTACGAGCAGTACTTC. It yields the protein CASSLGGYSSYEQYF.